The entry below gives a single T cell receptor (beta chain) sequence along with its context. Its matching antigen is unknown. Some clones are missing from TCRdb's copy, which holds only in-frame ones; the method was immunoSEQ multiplex PCR. This table has around 45,000 clones, roughly nine tenths appearing once. These data are taken from a study of siplizumab effects on memory and regulatory T cells. Broader study findings: Some alloreactive sequences were traceable to unstimulated CD4+ memory cells, and siplizumab significantly reduced them.

CDR3 size: 14 residues. Germline CDR1 and CDR2: MNHEY and SMNVEV (reference sequence). The V and J ends lost 8 bases and 6 bases, in that order; junction bases with no gene match: 9. The source is a human donor in good health. The chain joins TRBV27 to TRBJ2-1; 8 bases are shared with TRBD2. The sample consisted of naive CD8+ T cells sorted from blood. The CDR3 protein is CASATSGGGNEQFF. The CDR3 DNA is TGTGCCAGCGCCACTAGCGGAGGGGGCAATGAGCAGTTCTTC.